Here is one TCR beta chain with its context. Sequenced by immunoSEQ multiplex PCR; TCRdb stores in-frame clones only, minus some. The sample has 300,000 to 350,000 clones, 80% to 90% seen once. This entry is derived from a study of blood T cell repertoires in COVID-19. Across the whole study: Acute-phase and convalescent COVID-19 samples originated in the United States, Italy and Spain. Sources were T cells, B-cell-depleted T cells, or PBMCs; the material itself was cDNA or gDNA.

Ages ranged from about 18 to 100 years, with residence in approximately 25 US areas. Cohort 3 donors counted as recovered after two negative PCRs, clearance, or resolved symptoms. The J segment lost 2 bases and the V segment lost 3 bases, leaving 4 bases of the junction unmatched. Germline V CDR1 and CDR2: SGDLS, YYNGEE. The CDR3 has 14 residues. The sequence was collected from a man younger than 40 who had recovered from COVID-19. Source material: PBMCs or T cells enriched from blood (not recorded which). This sequence joins TRBV9 and TRBJ1-2; the match to TRBD1 covers 7 bases. The CDR3 sequence: CASSGGQLNYGYTF. The CDR3 DNA reads as TGTGCCAGCAGCGGGGGACAGCTAAACTATGGCTACACCTTC.